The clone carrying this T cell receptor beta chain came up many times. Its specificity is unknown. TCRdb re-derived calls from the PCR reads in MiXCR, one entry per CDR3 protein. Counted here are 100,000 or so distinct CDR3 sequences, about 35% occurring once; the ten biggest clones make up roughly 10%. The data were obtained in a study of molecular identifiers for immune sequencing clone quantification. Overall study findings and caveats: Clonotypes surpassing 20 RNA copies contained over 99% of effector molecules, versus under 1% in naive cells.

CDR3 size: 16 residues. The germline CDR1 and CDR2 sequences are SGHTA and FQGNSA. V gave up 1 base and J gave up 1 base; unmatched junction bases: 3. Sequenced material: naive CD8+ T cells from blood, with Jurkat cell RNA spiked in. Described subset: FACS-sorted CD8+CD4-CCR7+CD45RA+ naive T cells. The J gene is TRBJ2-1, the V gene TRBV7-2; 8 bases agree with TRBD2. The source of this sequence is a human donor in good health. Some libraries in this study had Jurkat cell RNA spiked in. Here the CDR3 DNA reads TGTGCCAGCAGCTTAGTGGGGACTAGGTCCTACAATGAGCAGTTCTTC. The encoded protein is CASSLVGTRSYNEQFF.